This TCR beta chain is drawn from a study of blood T cell repertoires in COVID-19 (dated by TCRdb to 2020 to 2022). With regard to the full study: The collaborator samples originated in the United States, Italy and Spain and spanned the acute and convalescent phases of COVID-19. The material from the prospective study consisted of cDNA or gDNA derived from T cells, B-cell-depleted T cells, or PBMCs. Sample metadata almost always included a de-identified subject ID, COVID-19 status, age in years and sex. Samples came from the ongoing ImmuneRACE study (first 160 participants) plus 1,254 subjects from 6 global collaborators. A freely available public database, intended as a resource for researchers studying the immune response to SARS-CoV-2, is where the repertoires were released. HLA class I and class II types, where available, came from metadata supplied by the sample provider rather than from assay-based typing. The dataset comprised deeply sampled blood TCRbeta repertoires from subjects exposed to, actively infected with, or recovered from COVID-19.

The CDR3 covers 13 residues, taking in both the cysteine and the phenylalanine. Kept here is only the CDR3 DNA, which spans 39 bases and is read in frame from base 1. The germline V gene supplies CDR1 MNHEY and CDR2 SVGAGI. V and J are truncated by 5 bases and 4 bases respectively, leaving an intervening sequence of 11 bases. Overall results and qualifications from the work: The amount of clinical and demographic metadata varied by source and participant and was provided uncurated.

Participants in the prospective study were aged about 18 to 95 years, lived in 24 United States geographic areas, and enrolled through a virtual design. To assign participants to cohorts, the prospective study relied on clinical history that participants themselves reported in a screening survey and a study questionnaire. Each participant in the prospective study had whole blood, serum and a nasopharyngeal or oropharyngeal swab collected by mobile phlebotomists. Additional blood draws and questionnaires over an approximately two-month period could optionally be provided by prospective study participants. Blood samples from the prospective study were shipped frozen or at room temperature prior to DNA extraction. Details on this clone: The specificity of this receptor is unknown. No much larger clonotype is one base removed from it; base qualities were not supplied.

The immunoSEQ Assay, a bias-controlled multiplex PCR, was used to amplify TCRbeta CDR3 regions from genomic DNA. The original methods were these. Nucleated cell counts per sample were estimated from amplification of reference gene primers within the assay. Sequence reads were collapsed and filtered to measure the absolute abundance of every unique TCRbeta CDR3 rearrangement. Productive Simpson clonality was computed per sample as the square root of Simpson's diversity index over productive rearrangements. TCRdb retrieved this table from immuneACCESS and kept in-frame rearrangements only. Not all clones are present; in checked studies, unresolved V genes account for under half, and no reason is known for the remainder. V and J calls plus clone size are reproduced from that table; the DNA served to infer D and trimming. Here the sample has approximately 250,000 clones; roughly 88% occur a single time. The ten most abundant clones make up 1% to 1.5% of the sample.

What was sequenced was PBMCs or T cells enriched from blood (not recorded which). This TCR derives from a middle-aged woman with acute COVID-19. Recombination joined TRBV6-5 with TRBJ1-1; a weak D assignment points to TRBD1 (6 bases agree). In nucleotides, the sequence is TGTGCCAGCAGTCCGATGGGGGCCACTGAAGCTTTCTTT. Translated, it reads CASSPMGATEAFF.